This is a list of T cell receptor beta chains from one sample in a study of T cells in Graves' hyperthyroidism and ophthalmopathy. From the multiplex PCR reads, TCRdb called clonotypes with MiXCR, one entry per CDR3 protein. The data contain fewer than 500,000 distinct CDR3 sequences, 14% to 15% of them singletons. Sequenced material: blood. These TCRs come from a man aged 18 to 30 with Graves' ophthalmopathy. CDR3s include the opening cysteine and the closing phenylalanine or tryptophan. Fields, in order: V gene, clone size, D gene, J gene, CDR3 protein, CDR3 DNA. The D gene is left open where the match is weak. Only some rows state a clone size, as once, few, many or a class for expanded clones.

V: TRBV5-1; size: few; D: .; J: TRBJ2-5; CDR3: CASSASDTQETQYF; DNA: TGCGCCAGCAGCGCCTCAGATACCCAAGAGACCCAGTACTTC
V: TRBV7-2; size: many; D: TRBD2; J: TRBJ2-5; CDR3: CASSNLRGGPGETQYF; DNA: TGTGCCAGCAGCAATTTGCGGGGGGGCCCAGGCGAGACCCAGTACTTC
V: TRBV9; size: .; D: TRBD2; J: TRBJ2-3; CDR3: CASSVEGLAGPRWGTDTQYF; DNA: TGTGCCAGCAGCGTAGAGGGACTAGCGGGTCCCCGATGGGGCACAGATACGCAGTATTTT
V: TRBV7-2; size: .; D: TRBD1; J: TRBJ1-4; CDR3: CASSSGTGWSEKLFF; DNA: TGTGCCAGCAGCTCTGGGACAGGGTGGTCTGAAAAACTGTTTTTT
V: TRBV6-6; size: many; D: TRBD2; J: TRBJ2-3; CDR3: CASSYSRGGGSTDTQYF; DNA: TGTGCCAGCAGTTACTCACGGGGGGGGGGGAGCACAGATACGCAGTATTTT
V: TRBV5-1; size: .; D: .; J: TRBJ1-2; CDR3: CASSLTLQNNYGYTF; DNA: TGCGCCAGCAGCTTGACGTTACAGAATAACTATGGCTACACCTTC
V: TRBV5-1; size: many; D: .; J: TRBJ2-5; CDR3: CASSLGARGLWETQYF; DNA: TGCGCCAGCAGCTTGGGAGCTAGGGGTCTCTGGGAGACCCAGTACTTC
V: TRBV12-3/TRBV12-4; size: many; D: TRBD1; J: TRBJ2-7; CDR3: CASSPNTGGLYEQYF; DNA: TGTGCCAGCAGTCCTAACACAGGGGGCTTATACGAGCAGTACTTC
V: TRBV19; size: few; D: .; J: TRBJ1-1; CDR3: CASSSTGTHGGQNTEAFF; DNA: TGTGCCAGTAGCTCTACCGGGACACATGGGGGCCAAAACACTGAAGCTTTCTTT
V: TRBV20-1; size: .; D: .; J: TRBJ2-7; CDR3: CSARWLRVGYEQYF; DNA: TGCAGTGCTAGATGGTTAAGAGTAGGCTACGAGCAGTACTTC
V: TRBV6-1; size: many; D: TRBD2; J: TRBJ2-1; CDR3: CASRHRISPLADKNNEQFF; DNA: TGTGCCAGCAGACACAGAATCTCCCCTCTAGCGGACAAAAACAATGAGCAGTTCTTC
V: TRBV5-1; size: .; D: .; J: TRBJ1-4; CDR3: CASSLATSTNEKLFF; DNA: TGCGCCAGCAGCTTGGCCACGTCAACTAATGAAAAACTGTTTTTT
V: TRBV12-3/TRBV12-4; size: many; D: TRBD1; J: TRBJ2-7; CDR3: CASSLGTGRHEQYF; DNA: TGTGCCAGCAGTTTAGGGACAGGGAGGCACGAGCAGTACTTC
V: TRBV19; size: many; D: TRBD2; J: TRBJ2-7; CDR3: CASASGPASYEQYF; DNA: TGTGCCAGCGCTAGCGGGCCTGCCTCCTACGAGCAGTACTTC
V: TRBV3-1; size: few; D: TRBD2; J: TRBJ2-3; CDR3: CASSQASGGHTDTQYF; DNA: TGTGCCAGCAGCCAAGCGAGCGGGGGACACACAGATACGCAGTATTTT
V: TRBV27; size: many; D: .; J: TRBJ1-1; CDR3: CASSLKGGTEAFF; DNA: TGTGCCAGCAGTTTGAAGGGGGGCACTGAAGCTTTCTTT
V: TRBV7-8; size: many; D: .; J: TRBJ2-4; CDR3: CASSLVQGTKNIQYF; DNA: TGTGCCAGCAGCTTGGTTCAGGGGACCAAAAACATTCAGTACTTC
V: TRBV6-2/TRBV6-3; size: many; D: TRBD2; J: TRBJ2-1; CDR3: CASSYRKRGGLNEQFF; DNA: TGTGCCAGCAGTTACCGAAAGCGGGGGGGCTTAAATGAGCAGTTCTTC
V: TRBV4-2; size: .; D: TRBD2; J: TRBJ2-5; CDR3: CASSQVVAGAYQETQYF; DNA: TGTGCCAGCAGCCAAGTCGTGGCGGGAGCCTACCAAGAGACCCAGTACTTC
V: TRBV6-1; size: many; D: .; J: TRBJ1-1; CDR3: CASRRLGGTEAFF; DNA: TGTGCCAGCCGACGGCTCGGCGGCACTGAAGCTTTCTTT
V: TRBV6-1; size: .; D: .; J: TRBJ1-3; CDR3: CASSPPGTRGNTIYF; DNA: TGTGCCAGCAGCCCCCCCGGGACGAGGGGAAACACCATATATTTT
V: TRBV10-1; size: many; D: TRBD2; J: TRBJ2-7; CDR3: CASSVGGRDDEQYF; DNA: TGCGCCAGCAGTGTAGGCGGGAGGGATGACGAGCAGTACTTC
V: TRBV20-1; size: many; D: .; J: TRBJ1-5; CDR3: CSAREAGDQPQHF; DNA: TGCAGTGCTAGAGAAGCAGGGGATCAGCCCCAGCATTTT
V: TRBV25-1; size: .; D: .; J: TRBJ1-2; CDR3: CASSEFFRGQNGYTF; DNA: TGTGCCAGCAGTGAATTTTTTCGTGGACAAAATGGCTACACCTTC
V: TRBV7-9; size: .; D: TRBD1; J: TRBJ2-7; CDR3: CASSLLVSDRGFYEQYF; DNA: TGTGCCAGCAGCTTATTAGTTTCTGACAGGGGGTTTTACGAGCAGTACTTC
V: TRBV7-9; size: many; D: TRBD2; J: TRBJ2-5; CDR3: CASSVPRSSGTSRSNQETQYF; DNA: TGTGCCAGCAGCGTGCCCAGGTCTAGCGGGACGAGTAGATCGAACCAAGAGACCCAGTACTTC
V: TRBV2; size: .; D: TRBD2; J: TRBJ2-1; CDR3: CASNNQRGYNEQFF; DNA: TGTGCCAGCAACAATCAGCGGGGCTACAATGAGCAGTTCTTC
V: TRBV5-1; size: .; D: TRBD1; J: TRBJ1-6; CDR3: CASSPTGAYNSPLHF; DNA: TGCGCCAGCAGCCCGACAGGGGCCTATAATTCACCCCTCCACTTT
V: TRBV5-1; size: many; D: TRBD2; J: TRBJ2-7; CDR3: CASSLWASSGVKRQYF; DNA: TGCGCCAGCAGCTTGTGGGCGTCTAGCGGGGTGAAGAGGCAGTACTTC
V: TRBV2; size: many; D: TRBD1; J: TRBJ2-3; CDR3: CASSRGQDTQYF; DNA: TGTGCCAGCAGTAGGGGGCAGGATACGCAGTATTTT
V: TRBV19; size: .; D: TRBD2; J: TRBJ2-3; CDR3: CASSEISGSSTDTQYF; DNA: TGTGCCAGTAGTGAGATTAGCGGGTCTAGCACAGATACGCAGTATTTT
V: TRBV2; size: many; D: .; J: TRBJ1-5; CDR3: CASRGGRWGGQPQHF; DNA: TGTGCCAGCAGAGGTGGGAGGTGGGGAGGGCAGCCCCAGCATTTT
V: TRBV20-1; size: many; D: .; J: TRBJ2-7; CDR3: CSAWGDFAYEQYF; DNA: TGCAGTGCATGGGGGGACTTCGCTTACGAGCAGTACTTC
V: TRBV6-1; size: medium-sized; D: .; J: TRBJ1-1; CDR3: CASSPGPNTEAFF; DNA: TGTGCCAGCAGCCCTGGACCGAACACTGAAGCTTTCTTT
V: TRBV7-9; size: many; D: TRBD1; J: TRBJ2-5; CDR3: CASIGTDQETQYF; DNA: TGTGCCAGCATCGGGACAGACCAAGAGACCCAGTACTTC
V: TRBV15; size: many; D: .; J: TRBJ1-5; CDR3: CATSREGSSNQPQHF; DNA: TGTGCCACCAGCAGGGAGGGCAGTAGCAATCAGCCCCAGCATTTT
V: TRBV12-3/TRBV12-4; size: .; D: TRBD1; J: TRBJ1-1; CDR3: CASSDTGQEGTEAFF; DNA: TGTGCCAGCAGTGATACGGGACAGGAAGGGACTGAAGCTTTCTTT
V: TRBV7-2; size: many; D: .; J: TRBJ2-3; CDR3: CASSPGTGPSRLAGQRVDTQYF; DNA: TGTGCCAGCAGCCCCGGGACAGGGCCATCTAGGCTAGCGGGACAGAGAGTCGATACGCAGTATTTT
V: TRBV7-9; size: few; D: TRBD2; J: TRBJ2-3; CDR3: CASSFGLAGEGGTDTQYF; DNA: TGTGCCAGCAGCTTCGGACTAGCGGGAGAGGGGGGCACAGATACGCAGTATTTT
V: TRBV7-9; size: .; D: .; J: TRBJ1-2; CDR3: CASSLVMDGGAGGYTF; DNA: TGTGCCAGCAGCTTGGTCATGGACGGGGGCGCGGGGGGCTACACCTTC
V: TRBV5-6; size: few; D: .; J: TRBJ1-3; CDR3: CASSLVGNGNTIYF; DNA: TGTGCCAGCAGCTTGGTAGGGAACGGAAACACCATATATTTT
V: TRBV27; size: many; D: TRBD1; J: TRBJ1-5; CDR3: CASSSLRITGGFNQPQHF; DNA: TGTGCCAGCAGTTCCCTCCGTATTACAGGGGGATTCAATCAGCCCCAGCATTTT
V: TRBV30; size: many; D: .; J: TRBJ2-4; CDR3: CAWSQGQGGNIQYF; DNA: TGTGCCTGGAGCCAGGGGCAAGGGGGAAACATTCAGTACTTC
V: TRBV6-5; size: .; D: .; J: TRBJ2-7; CDR3: CASSYTNYREQYF; DNA: TGTGCCAGCAGTTACACCAATTATAGAGAGCAGTACTTC
V: TRBV2; size: few; D: .; J: TRBJ1-2; CDR3: CASSGINYGYTF; DNA: TGTGCCAGCAGTGGGATAAACTATGGCTACACCTTC